This record covers a single TCR beta chain. The antigen is unknown. The sample belongs to a study of vaccination and CD4 T cells after COVID-19. About the research overall: Investigators stimulated cells with overlapping spike peptides drawn from SARS-CoV-2, HCoV-NL63, HCoV-OC43 and HCoV-229E. Study-level results: Within the convalescent patients, spike mono-reactivity was found in 304 of 307 vaccine-specific clones. No early post-infection timepoints were studied, and convalescent patients studied were relatively few.

V dropped 1 base and J dropped 6; count of bases not matched to a gene: 5. The CDR3 length is 15 residues. Germline lookup yields CDR1 DFQATT and CDR2 SNEGSKA (reference sequence). Treatment denoted: roughly 11-day PBMC culture with coronavirus spike peptide pools or control peptides (ViraFEST assay). ViraFEST sequenced TCRs after peptide-pool expansion of antigen-specific T cells. Cultured CD4+ T-cell DNA underwent Oncomine TCR Beta short-read sequencing. TCRdb re-called the PCR reads with MiXCR, one entry per CDR3 protein. The sample records several thousand distinct CDR3 sequences, about three fifths being singletons.

V is TRBV20-1 and J is TRBJ1-6, with 8 bases matching TRBD1. The sequencing input was CD4+ T cells from blood, cultured in vitro. This clonotype originated in a human donor who had recovered from COVID-19. CDR3 region: CSARGAGGLNSPLHF. CDR3 nucleotides: TGCAGTGCTAGAGGGGCAGGGGGCCTTAATTCACCCCTCCACTTT.